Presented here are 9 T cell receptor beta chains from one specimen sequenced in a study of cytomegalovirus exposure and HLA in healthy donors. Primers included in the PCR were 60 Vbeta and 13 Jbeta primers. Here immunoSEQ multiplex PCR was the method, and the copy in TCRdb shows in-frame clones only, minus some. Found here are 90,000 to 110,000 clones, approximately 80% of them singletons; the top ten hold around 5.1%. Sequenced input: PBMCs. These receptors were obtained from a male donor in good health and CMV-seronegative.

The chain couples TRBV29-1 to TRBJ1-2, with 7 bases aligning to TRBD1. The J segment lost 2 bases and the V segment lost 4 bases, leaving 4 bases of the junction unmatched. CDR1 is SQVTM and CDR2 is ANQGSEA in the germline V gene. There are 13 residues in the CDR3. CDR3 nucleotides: TGCAGCGTTGCTCGAGGGGGCAACTATGGCTACACCTTC. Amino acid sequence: CSVARGGNYGYTF.

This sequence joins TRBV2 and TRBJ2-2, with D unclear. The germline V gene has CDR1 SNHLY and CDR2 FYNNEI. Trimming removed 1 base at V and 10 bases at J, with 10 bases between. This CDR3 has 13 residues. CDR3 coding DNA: TGTGCCAGCAGTGAAGAAGCCTCTTCGGAGCTGTTTTTT. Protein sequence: CASSEEASSELFF. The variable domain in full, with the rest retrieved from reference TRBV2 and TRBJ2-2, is EPEVTQTPSHQVTQMGQEVILRCVPISNHLYFYWYRQILGQKVEFLVSFYNNEISEKSEIFDDQFSVERPDGSNFTLKIRSTKLEDSAMYFCASSEEASSELFFGEGSRLTVL.

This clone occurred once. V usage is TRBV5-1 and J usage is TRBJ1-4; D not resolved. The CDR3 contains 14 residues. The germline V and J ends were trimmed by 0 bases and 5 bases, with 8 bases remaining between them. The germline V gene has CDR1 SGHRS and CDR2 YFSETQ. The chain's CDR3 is CASSLGPGNEKLFF. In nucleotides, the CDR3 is TGCGCCAGCAGCTTGGGACCCGGGAATGAAAAACTGTTTTTT.

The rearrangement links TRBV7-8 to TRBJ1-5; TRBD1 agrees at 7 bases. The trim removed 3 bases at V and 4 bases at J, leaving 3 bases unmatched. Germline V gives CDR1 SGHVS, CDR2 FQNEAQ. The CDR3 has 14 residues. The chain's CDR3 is CASSFTGANQPQHF. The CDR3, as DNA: TGTGCCAGCAGCTTTACAGGGGCAAATCAGCCCCAGCATTTT. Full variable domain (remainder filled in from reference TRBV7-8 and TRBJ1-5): GAGVSQSPRYKVAKRGQDVALRCDPISGHVSLFWYQQALGQGPEFLTYFQNEAQLDKSGLPSDRFFAERPEGSVSTLKIQRTQQEDSAVYLCASSFTGANQPQHFGDGTRLSIL.

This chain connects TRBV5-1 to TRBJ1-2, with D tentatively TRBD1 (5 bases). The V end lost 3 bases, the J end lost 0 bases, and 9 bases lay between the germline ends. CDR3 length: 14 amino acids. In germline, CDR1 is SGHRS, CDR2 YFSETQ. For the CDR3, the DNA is TGCGCCAGCAGCTGGGACTCAGCTAACTATGGCTACACCTTC. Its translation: CASSWDSANYGYTF.

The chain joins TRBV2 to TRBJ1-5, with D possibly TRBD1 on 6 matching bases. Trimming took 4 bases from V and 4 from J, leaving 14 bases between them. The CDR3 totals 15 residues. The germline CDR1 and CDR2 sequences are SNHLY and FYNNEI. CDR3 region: CASSGGGAGNQPQHF. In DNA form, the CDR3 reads TGTGCCAGCAGTGGAGGGGGGGCGGGAAATCAGCCCCAGCATTTT. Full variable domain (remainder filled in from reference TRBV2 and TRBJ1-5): EPEVTQTPSHQVTQMGQEVILRCVPISNHLYFYWYRQILGQKVEFLVSFYNNEISEKSEIFDDQFSVERPDGSNFTLKIRSTKLEDSAMYFCASSGGGAGNQPQHFGDGTRLSIL.

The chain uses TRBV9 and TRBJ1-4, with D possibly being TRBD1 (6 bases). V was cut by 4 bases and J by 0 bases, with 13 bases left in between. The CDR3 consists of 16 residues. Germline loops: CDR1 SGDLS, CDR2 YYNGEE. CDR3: CASSFTGSPTNEKLFF. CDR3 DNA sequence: TGTGCCAGCAGCTTCACAGGGTCCCCAACTAATGAAAAACTGTTTTTT.

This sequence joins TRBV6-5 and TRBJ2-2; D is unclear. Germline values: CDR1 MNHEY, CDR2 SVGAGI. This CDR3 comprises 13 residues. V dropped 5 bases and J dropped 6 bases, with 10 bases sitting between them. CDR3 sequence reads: CASSKVLAGELFF. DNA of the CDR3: TGTGCCAGCAGTAAAGTCCTAGCCGGGGAGCTGTTTTTT.

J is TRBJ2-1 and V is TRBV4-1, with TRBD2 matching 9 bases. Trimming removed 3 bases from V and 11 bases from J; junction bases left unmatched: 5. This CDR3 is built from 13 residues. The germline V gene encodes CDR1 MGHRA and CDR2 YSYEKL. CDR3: CASSHGSGRKQFF. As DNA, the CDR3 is TGCGCCAGCAGCCACGGTAGCGGGAGAAAGCAGTTCTTC.